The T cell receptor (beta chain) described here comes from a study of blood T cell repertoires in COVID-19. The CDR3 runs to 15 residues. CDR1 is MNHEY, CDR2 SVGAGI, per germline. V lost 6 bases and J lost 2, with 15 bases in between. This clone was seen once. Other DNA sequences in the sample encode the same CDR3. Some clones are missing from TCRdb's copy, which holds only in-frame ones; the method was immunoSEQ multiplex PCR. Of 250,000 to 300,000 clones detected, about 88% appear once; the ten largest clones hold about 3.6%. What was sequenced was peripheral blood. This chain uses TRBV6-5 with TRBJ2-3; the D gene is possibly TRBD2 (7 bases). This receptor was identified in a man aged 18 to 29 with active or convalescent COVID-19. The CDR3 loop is CASSLQGGVTDTQYF. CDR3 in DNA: TGTGCCAGCAGCCTCCAAGGGGGGGTCACAGATACGCAGTATTTT.